One sample yielded the 16 T cell receptor beta chains listed below, sequenced in a study of blood T cell repertoires in COVID-19. Sequenced by immunoSEQ multiplex PCR; TCRdb stores in-frame clones only, minus some. The table lists approximately 150,000 clones, 80% to 90% of them singletons. The sample taken for sequencing was peripheral blood. Source of these receptors: a human donor in a cohort sampled during active COVID-19.

The genes are TRBV4-2 and TRBJ2-1, with 7 bases aligning to TRBD1. The junction had 6 bases not matched to a gene; V was cut back by 0 bases and J by 1 base. Germline V gene data show CDR1 as LGHNA and CDR2 as YNFKEQ. The CDR3 has 17 amino acids. CDR3 amino acids: CASSQDRLGQSYNEQFF. CDR3 coding DNA: TGTGCCAGCAGCCAAGATCGATTGGGACAGTCCTACAATGAGCAGTTCTTC.

The chain carries TRBV2 and TRBJ1-3; possibly TRBD1 for D (5 bases). Trimming left V 0 bases short and J 2 bases short, with 17 bases between. Germline V gene data show CDR1 as SNHLY and CDR2 as FYNNEI. The length of the CDR3 is 18 residues. The CDR3 is CASSEARAGINPGNTIYF. CDR3 coding DNA: TGTGCCAGCAGTGAAGCAAGGGCAGGGATTAATCCTGGAAACACCATATATTTT.

The genes are TRBV7-1 and TRBJ2-3, with TRBD2 identical over 14 bases. TRBV7-1 is annotated as an ORF whose role is uncertain. This CDR3 is 24 amino acids long. Trimming took 5 bases from V and 4 from J; bases not matched to a gene: 29. This CDR3 reads CASSTGLAGGPSRISGSVSDTQYF. The CDR3 DNA reads as TGTGCCAGCAGCACAGGACTAGCGGGAGGACCGTCGAGAATTTCGGGGTCTGTTTCAGATACGCAGTATTTT.

The chain combines TRBV4-3 with TRBJ2-3; 8 nucleotides match TRBD2. This CDR3 spans 16 amino acids. The ends lost 5 bases at V and 6 bases at J; junction bases unmatched: 13. Germline values: CDR1 LGHNA, CDR2 YSLEER. CDR3 sequence: CASSTKPAGVYDTQYF. The CDR3 bases are TGCGCCAGCAGCACAAAGCCAGCGGGAGTGTATGATACGCAGTATTTT.

This clone occurred once. This chain uses TRBV4-1 with TRBJ1-2; D is unresolved. The germline V gene has CDR1 MGHRA and CDR2 YSYEKL. The CDR3 is 12 amino acids. With 3 bases removed from V and 7 bases from J, the gap between germline ends came to 9 bases. The CDR3, as DNA: TGCGCCAGCAGCCACCCCCCCCGTGGCTACACCTTC. Translation gives CASSHPPRGYTF.

The CDR3 DNA sequence: TGTGCCAGCAGCTTCGGCGGTAGCTCCTACGAGCAGTACTTC. The encoded protein is CASSFGGSSYEQYF. V and J are TRBV7-9 and TRBJ2-7; D unclear. The CDR3 contains 14 residues. V was shortened by 3 bases and J by 0 bases, with 9 bases between the two germline ends. Germline CDR1 and CDR2: SEHNR and FQNEAQ (reference sequence). The variable domain in full, completed from reference TRBV7-9 and TRBJ2-7, reads DTGVSQNPRHKITKRGQNVTFRCDPISEHNRLYWYRQTLGQGPEFLTYFQNEAQLEKSRLLSDRFSAERPKGSFSTLEIQRTEQGDSAMYLCASSFGGSSYEQYFGPGTRLTVT.

The rearrangement joins TRBV6-5 to TRBJ1-3; D remains ambiguous. Trimming took 0 bases from V and 0 from J, leaving 9 bases between them. Germline CDR1 MNHEY, CDR2 SVGAGI. The CDR3 consists of 16 residues. CDR3 amino acids: CASSYSGELSGNTIYF. Written as DNA, the CDR3 is TGTGCCAGCAGTTACTCCGGGGAACTCTCTGGAAACACCATATATTTT.

CDR3 residues: CASSLGGVGSPLHF. The CDR3, as DNA: TGTGCCAGCAGTTTGGGAGGGGTTGGGTCACCCCTCCACTTT. This chain uses TRBV27 with TRBJ1-6; D possibly corresponds to TRBD1 (5 bases). This CDR3 contains 14 residues. Germline V CDR1 and CDR2: MNHEY, SMNVEV (reference sequence). Trimming removed 3 bases at V and 10 bases at J, with 13 bases between.

The J gene is TRBJ2-2, the V gene TRBV4-1; D is perhaps TRBD1 (6 bases). Germline V CDR1 and CDR2: MGHRA, YSYEKL. V was clipped by 4 bases and J by 2 bases, with 11 bases between them. The CDR3 has 15 residues. The CDR3 DNA is TGCGCCAGCAGCCCGTCGGGACAAAACACCGGGGAGCTGTTTTTT. It is translated as CASSPSGQNTGELFF.

This clone was recorded once. The genes are TRBV27 and TRBJ1-6; a weak D match, TRBD1 (5 bases). Deletions cut 1 base from V and 11 bases from J, with 18 bases between. The CDR3 is 16 amino acids. The germline V gene encodes CDR1 MNHEY and CDR2 SMNVEV (reference sequence). In DNA, the CDR3 is TGTGCCAGCAGTTTATACCGGGGAGGGGAATTCACACCCCTCCACTTT. Encoded protein: CASSLYRGGEFTPLHF.

A word on this clone: This CDR3 is also generated by other DNA sequences in the sample. The chain couples TRBV4-3 to TRBJ2-7; TRBD1 agrees at 7 bases. CDR1 and CDR2 (germline): LGHNA, YSLEER. CDR3 length equals 14 residues. Unmatched junction bases numbered 2, after V lost 1 base and J lost 2 bases. The CDR3 protein is CASSQGQGAYEQYF. CDR3 coding DNA: TGCGCCAGCAGCCAAGGGCAGGGGGCCTACGAGCAGTACTTC.

This clone was seen a few times. The rearrangement links TRBV3-1 (or the pseudogene TRBV3-2) to TRBJ1-1, with 9 bases lining up with TRBD1. This CDR3 has 15 residues. Per germline, CDR1 LGHDT and CDR2 YNNKEL (reference sequence). V was clipped by 0 bases and J by 4 bases; unmatched bases: 3. Written as DNA, the CDR3 is TGTGCCAGCAGCCAAGAGACAGGGGGACGCACTGAAGCTTTCTTT. Its translation is CASSQETGGRTEAFF.

The V and J genes are TRBV14 and TRBJ2-2; 8 positions agree with TRBD1. The CDR3 runs 15 residues. Unmatched junction bases numbered 4, after V lost 1 base and J lost 6 bases. Germline V gene data show CDR1 as SGHDN and CDR2 as FVKESK. CDR3 region: CASSQGQGSAGELFF. CDR3 nucleotide sequence: TGTGCCAGCAGCCAAGGACAGGGGTCTGCCGGGGAGCTGTTTTTT.

J is TRBJ2-5 and V is TRBV14, with 8 nucleotides matching TRBD1. This CDR3 is built from 13 residues. V lost 6 bases and J lost 5; bases outside the gene matches: 5. CDR1 and CDR2 (germline): SGHDN, FVKESK. The CDR3 DNA reads as TGTGCCAGCAGAGACAGGGGCGGTGAGACCCAGTACTTC. This encodes CASRDRGGETQYF.

The rearrangement links TRBV18 to TRBJ2-5; tentative D call: TRBD2 (5 bases). The CDR3 runs to 13 residues. Trimming removed 5 bases at V and 2 bases at J, with 9 bases between. Germline lookup yields CDR1 KGHSH and CDR2 LQKENI. CDR3 protein: CASSSGSQETQYF. In DNA form, the CDR3 reads TGTGCCAGCTCATCGGGATCGCAAGAGACCCAGTACTTC.

The J gene is TRBJ1-2, the V gene TRBV2; 7 bases match TRBD1. From germline, CDR1 is SNHLY and CDR2 FYNNEI. CDR3 length equals 15 residues. J lost 4 bases, V lost 3 bases, and 8 bases had no gene match. CDR3: CASSEEQGQIYGYTF. CDR3 nucleotide sequence: TGTGCCAGCAGTGAGGAACAGGGACAGATCTATGGCTACACCTTC. Full variable domain (missing parts from reference TRBV2 and TRBJ1-2): EPEVTQTPSHQVTQMGQEVILRCVPISNHLYFYWYRQILGQKVEFLVSFYNNEISEKSEIFDDQFSVERPDGSNFTLKIRSTKLEDSAMYFCASSEEQGQIYGYTFGSGTRLTVV.